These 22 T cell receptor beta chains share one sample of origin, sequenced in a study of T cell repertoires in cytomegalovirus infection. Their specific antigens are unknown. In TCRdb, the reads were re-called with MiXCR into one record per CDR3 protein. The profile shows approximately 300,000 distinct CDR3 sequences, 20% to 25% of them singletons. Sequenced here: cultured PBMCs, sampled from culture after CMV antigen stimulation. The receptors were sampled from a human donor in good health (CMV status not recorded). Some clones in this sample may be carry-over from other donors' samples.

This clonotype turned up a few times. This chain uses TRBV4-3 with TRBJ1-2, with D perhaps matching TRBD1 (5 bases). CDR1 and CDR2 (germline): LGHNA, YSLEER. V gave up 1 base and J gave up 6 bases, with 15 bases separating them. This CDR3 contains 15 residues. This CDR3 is CASSQGGTAGDGYTF. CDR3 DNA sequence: TGCGCCAGCAGCCAAGGGGGCACGGCCGGGGATGGCTACACCTTC.

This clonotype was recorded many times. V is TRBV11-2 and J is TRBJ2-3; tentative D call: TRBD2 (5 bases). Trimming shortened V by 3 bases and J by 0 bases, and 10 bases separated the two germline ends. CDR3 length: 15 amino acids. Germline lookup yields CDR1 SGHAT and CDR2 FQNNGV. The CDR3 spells CASSFHGESTDTQYF. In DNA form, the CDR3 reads TGTGCCAGCAGCTTTCACGGGGAAAGCACAGATACGCAGTATTTT. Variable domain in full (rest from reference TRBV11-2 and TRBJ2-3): EAGVAQSPRYKIIEKRQSVAFWCNPISGHATLYWYQQILGQGPKLLIQFQNNGVVDDSQLPKDRFSAERLKGVDSTLKIQPAKLEDSAVYLCASSFHGESTDTQYFGPGTRLTVL.

The CDR3 bases are TGCGCCAGCAGTCACTCTTATGCCGGGACTAGCGGCCCCACAGATACGCAGTATTTT. Amino acid sequence: CASSHSYAGTSGPTDTQYF. The rearrangement uses TRBV23-1 and TRBJ2-3; TRBD2 aligns across 11 bases. TRBV23-1 carries the ORF label, with uncertain function. The CDR3 consists of 19 residues. V trimming: 3 bases; J trimming: 2 bases; junction bases outside the gene matches: 13.

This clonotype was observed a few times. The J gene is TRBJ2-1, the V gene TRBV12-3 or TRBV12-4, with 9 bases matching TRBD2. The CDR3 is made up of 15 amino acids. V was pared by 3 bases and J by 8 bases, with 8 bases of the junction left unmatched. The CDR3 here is CASSFQASGIDEQFF. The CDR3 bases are TGTGCCAGCAGTTTCCAGGCTAGCGGGATCGATGAGCAGTTCTTC.

The CDR3 bases are TGCAGTGCTAGAGATTTTAGGGGGGGCGGGGAGACCCAGTACTTC. This encodes CSARDFRGGGETQYF. The gene calls are TRBV20-1 and TRBJ2-5; D might be TRBD2 (7 bases). This CDR3 spans 15 amino acids. Between the trimmed V and J ends, which lost 0 bases and 5 bases, there was a span of 16 bases. Germline assignment: CDR1 DFQATT and CDR2 SNEGSKA (reference sequence).

CDR3: CASRSGHYNEQFF. The CDR3 nucleotides read TGTGCCAGCAGAAGCGGTCACTACAATGAGCAGTTCTTC. This chain connects TRBV12-3 or TRBV12-4 to TRBJ2-1, with D possibly TRBD2 on 5 matching bases. The V end was cut by 6 bases, the J end by 3 bases, with 9 bases between. This CDR3 is built from 13 residues.

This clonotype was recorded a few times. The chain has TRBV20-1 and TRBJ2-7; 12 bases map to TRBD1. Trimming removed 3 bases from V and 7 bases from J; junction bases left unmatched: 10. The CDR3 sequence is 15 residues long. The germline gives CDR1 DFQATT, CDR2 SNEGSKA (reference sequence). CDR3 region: CSARMTGQGAREQYF. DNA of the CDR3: TGCAGTGCTAGGATGACGGGACAGGGGGCTCGAGAGCAGTACTTC.

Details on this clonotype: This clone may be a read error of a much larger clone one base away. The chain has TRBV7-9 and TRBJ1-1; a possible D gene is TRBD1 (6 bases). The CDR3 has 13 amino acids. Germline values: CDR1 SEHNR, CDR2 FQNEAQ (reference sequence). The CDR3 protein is CASSVATGPEAFF. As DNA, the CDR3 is TGTGCCAGCAGCGTAGCTACAGGGCCTGAAGCTTTCTTT.

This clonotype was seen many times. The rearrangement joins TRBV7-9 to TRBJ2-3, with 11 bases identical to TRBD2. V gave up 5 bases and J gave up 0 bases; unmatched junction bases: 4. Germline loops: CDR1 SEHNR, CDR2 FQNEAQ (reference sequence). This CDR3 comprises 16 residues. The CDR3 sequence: CASSALAGGSTDTQYF. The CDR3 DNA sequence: TGTGCCAGCAGCGCCTTAGCGGGAGGGAGCACAGATACGCAGTATTTT.

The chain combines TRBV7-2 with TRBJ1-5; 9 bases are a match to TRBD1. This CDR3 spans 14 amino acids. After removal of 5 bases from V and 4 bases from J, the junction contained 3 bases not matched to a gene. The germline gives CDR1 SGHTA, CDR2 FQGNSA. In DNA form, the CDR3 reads TGTGCCAGCAGCAAAGACAGGGGGAATCAGCCCCAGCATTTT. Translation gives CASSKDRGNQPQHF.

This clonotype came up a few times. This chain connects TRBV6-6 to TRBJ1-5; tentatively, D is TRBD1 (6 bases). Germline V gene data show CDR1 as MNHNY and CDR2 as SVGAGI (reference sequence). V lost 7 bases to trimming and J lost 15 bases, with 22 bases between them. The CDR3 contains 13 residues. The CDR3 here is CASTLGIQGLGHF. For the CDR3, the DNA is TGTGCCAGCACCCTGGGGATCCAGGGGTTAGGGCATTTT.

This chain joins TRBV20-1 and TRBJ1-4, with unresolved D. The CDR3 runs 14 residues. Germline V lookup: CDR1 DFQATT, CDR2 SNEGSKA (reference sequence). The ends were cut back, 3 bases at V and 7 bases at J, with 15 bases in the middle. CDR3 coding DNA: TGCAGTGCTAGCCGGGCCGGTTATCTTGAAAAACTGTTTTTT. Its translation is CSASRAGYLEKLFF.

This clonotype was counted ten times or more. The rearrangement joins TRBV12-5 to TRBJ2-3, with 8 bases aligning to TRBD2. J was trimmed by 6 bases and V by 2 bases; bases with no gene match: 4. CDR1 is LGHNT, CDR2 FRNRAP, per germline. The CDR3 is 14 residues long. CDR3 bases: TGTGCTAGTGGTTTGATCGGGGGGGCCGATACGCAGTATTTT. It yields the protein CASGLIGGADTQYF.

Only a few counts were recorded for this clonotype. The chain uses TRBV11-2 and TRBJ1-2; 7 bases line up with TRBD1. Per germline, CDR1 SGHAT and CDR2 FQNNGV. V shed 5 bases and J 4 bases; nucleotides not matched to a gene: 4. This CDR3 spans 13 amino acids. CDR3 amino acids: CASSPGTAYGYTF. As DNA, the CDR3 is TGTGCCAGCAGCCCTGGGACAGCCTATGGCTACACCTTC.

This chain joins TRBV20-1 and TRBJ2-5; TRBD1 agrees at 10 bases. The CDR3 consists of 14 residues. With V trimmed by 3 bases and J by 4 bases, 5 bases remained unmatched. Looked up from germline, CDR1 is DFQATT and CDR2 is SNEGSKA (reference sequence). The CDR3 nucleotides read TGCAGTGCTAGGGCGACAGGGGGCGTAGAGACCCAGTACTTC. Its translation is CSARATGGVETQYF.

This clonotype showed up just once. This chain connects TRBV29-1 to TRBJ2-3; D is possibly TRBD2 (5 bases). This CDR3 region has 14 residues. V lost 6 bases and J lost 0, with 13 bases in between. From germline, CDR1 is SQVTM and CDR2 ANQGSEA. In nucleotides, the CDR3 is TGCAGCGTCGGACTGGAGCCTAGCACAGATACGCAGTATTTT. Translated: CSVGLEPSTDTQYF.

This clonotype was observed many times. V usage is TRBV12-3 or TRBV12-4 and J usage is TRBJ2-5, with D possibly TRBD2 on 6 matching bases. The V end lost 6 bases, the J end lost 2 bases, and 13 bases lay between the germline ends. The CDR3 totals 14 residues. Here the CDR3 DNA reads TGTGCCAGCAGACGTAATAGCGGACAAGAGACCCAGTACTTC. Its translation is CASRRNSGQETQYF.

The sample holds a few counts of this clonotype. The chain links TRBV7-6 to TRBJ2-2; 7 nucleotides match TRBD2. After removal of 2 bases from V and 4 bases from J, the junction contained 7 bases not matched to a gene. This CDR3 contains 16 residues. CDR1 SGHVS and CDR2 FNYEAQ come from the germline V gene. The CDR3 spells CASSLYTGGATGELFF. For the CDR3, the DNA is TGTGCCAGCAGCTTATATACGGGGGGAGCCACCGGGGAGCTGTTTTTT. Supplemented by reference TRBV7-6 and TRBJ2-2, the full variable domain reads GAGVSQSPRYKVTKRGQDVALRCDPISGHVSLYWYRQALGQGPEFLTYFNYEAQQDKSGLPNDRFSAERPEGSISTLTIQRTEQRDSAMYRCASSLYTGGATGELFFGEGSRLTVL.

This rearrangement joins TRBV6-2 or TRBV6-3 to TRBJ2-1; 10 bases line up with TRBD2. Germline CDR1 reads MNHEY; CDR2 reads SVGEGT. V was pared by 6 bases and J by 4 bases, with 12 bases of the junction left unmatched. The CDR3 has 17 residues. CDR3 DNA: TGTGCCAGCAGCCCCTTACTCGGACTAGCGGCTTACAATGAGCAGTTCTTC. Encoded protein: CASSPLLGLAAYNEQFF.

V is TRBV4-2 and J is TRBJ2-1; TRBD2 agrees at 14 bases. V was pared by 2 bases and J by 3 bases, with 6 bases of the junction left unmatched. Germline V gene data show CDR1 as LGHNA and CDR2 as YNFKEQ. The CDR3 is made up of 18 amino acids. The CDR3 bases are TGTGCCAGCAGCCAATTAGGGACTAGCGGGAGCGACTACAATGAGCAGTTCTTC. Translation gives CASSQLGTSGSDYNEQFF.

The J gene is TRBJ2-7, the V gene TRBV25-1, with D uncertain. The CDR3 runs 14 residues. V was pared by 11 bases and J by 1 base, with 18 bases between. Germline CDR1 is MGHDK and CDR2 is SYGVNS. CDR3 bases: TGTGCCTCAATCCCCCCTGGCGGATCCTACGAGCAGTACTTC. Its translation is CASIPPGGSYEQYF.

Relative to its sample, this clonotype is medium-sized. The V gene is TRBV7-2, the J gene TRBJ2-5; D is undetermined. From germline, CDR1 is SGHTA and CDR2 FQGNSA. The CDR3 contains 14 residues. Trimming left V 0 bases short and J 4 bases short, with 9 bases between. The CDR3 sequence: CASSLAATRETQYF. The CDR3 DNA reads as TGTGCCAGCAGCTTAGCAGCAACGAGAGAGACCCAGTACTTC.